The 17 T cell receptor beta chains below all came from one sample that was sequenced in a study of CD8+CD57+ T cells in acquired aplastic anemia. According to the study, genomic DNA was the template for TCR beta VDJ and CDR3 profiling. TCRdb analysed the reads with MiXCR anew, one entry per CDR3 protein. The data contain some 120,000 distinct CDR3 sequences, 50% to 70% of them seen just once; the ten biggest clones take up roughly 30%. It was patients with CD8+CD57+ cell expansion by flow cytometry who were chosen for sequencing. The sequenced sample consisted of sorted CD4+, CD8+, or CD8+CD57+ T cells (not recorded which) from PBMCs. The receptors come from a human donor with aplastic anemia.

The chain has TRBV20-1 and TRBJ1-6; 8 bases match TRBD1. V lost 0 bases and J lost 9; bases outside the gene matches: 7. Germline lookup yields CDR1 DFQATT and CDR2 SNEGSKA (reference sequence). The CDR3 is 15 residues long. Here the CDR3 DNA reads TGCAGTGCTAGAGATCACGGGGACAGGACTTCACCCCTCCACTTT. Residues: CSARDHGDRTSPLHF.

The V gene is TRBV20-1, the J gene TRBJ1-2, with D uncertain. From germline, CDR1 is DFQATT and CDR2 SNEGSKA (reference sequence). This CDR3 has 10 residues. Trimming shortened V by 3 bases and J by 7 bases, and 6 bases separated the two germline ends. Here the CDR3 DNA reads TGCAGTGCTAGGGTAAGTGGCTACACCTTC. Amino acid sequence: CSARVSGYTF.

The chain links TRBV25-1 to TRBJ2-7, with 10 bases that match TRBD1. With 3 bases clipped from V and 2 bases from J, the junction kept 4 bases outside the gene matches. The CDR3 extends over 15 amino acids. Germline values: CDR1 MGHDK, CDR2 SYGVNS. This CDR3 reads CASSDPGTGAYEQYF. The CDR3 nucleotides are TGTGCCAGCAGTGACCCCGGGACAGGGGCCTACGAGCAGTACTTC.

The chain joins TRBV7-2 to TRBJ2-7, with 15 bases lining up with TRBD2. This CDR3 is built from 15 residues. Germline CDR1 reads SGHTA; CDR2 reads FQGNSA. V gave up 5 bases and J gave up 9 bases; unmatched junction bases: 8. The CDR3 region has the DNA TGTGCCAGCAGCCAAAACGGACTAGCGGGAGGGACGCAGTACTTC. It specifies CASSQNGLAGGTQYF.

The gene calls are TRBV20-1 and TRBJ2-1; 8 nucleotides agree with TRBD1. This CDR3 region has 14 residues. CDR1 and CDR2 (germline): DFQATT, SNEGSKA (reference sequence). The V gene end was trimmed by 2 bases and the J gene end by 8 bases; junction bases not matched to a gene: 8. CDR3 DNA sequence: TGCAGTGCTAGACAGGACAGGGCCCAGGATGAGCAGTTCTTC. Protein: CSARQDRAQDEQFF.

The chain recombines TRBV15 with TRBJ1-1; 7 bases fit TRBD1. Germline V gene lookup returns CDR1 LNHNV and CDR2 YYDKDF (reference sequence). The CDR3 contains 18 residues. J lost 0 bases, V lost 3 bases, and 13 bases had no gene match. As DNA, the CDR3 is TGTGCCACCAGCAGTTTCAACCCGGGACAGAGGATGAACACTGAAGCTTTCTTT. The encoded protein is CATSSFNPGQRMNTEAFF. The entire variable domain, with the rest obtained from reference TRBV15 and TRBJ1-1, is as follows: DAMVIQNPRYQVTQFGKPVTLSCSQTLNHNVMYWYQQKSSQAPKLLFHYYDKDFNNEADTPDNFQSRRPNTSFCFLDIRSPGLGDTAMYLCATSSFNPGQRMNTEAFFGQGTRLTVV.

V is TRBV7-2 and J is TRBJ2-7, with 7 nucleotides matching TRBD1. The germline V gene has CDR1 SGHTA and CDR2 FQGNSA. CDR3 length equals 14 residues. V lost 3 bases to trimming and J lost 3 bases; unmatched junction nucleotides: 5. The CDR3 region is CASSLVSGGYEQYF. The CDR3 nucleotides read TGTGCCAGCAGCTTGGTGTCAGGGGGCTACGAGCAGTACTTC.

The J gene is TRBJ2-7, the V gene TRBV19, with 7 bases matching TRBD1. Germline assignment: CDR1 LNHDA and CDR2 SQIVND (reference sequence). This CDR3 region has 16 residues. Losses at the gene ends were 1 base for V and 3 bases for J; bases not matched to a gene: 9. The DNA for the CDR3 is TGTGCCAGTAGTATAGCCCGACAGGGATTCAGCTACGAGCAGTACTTC. Its translation: CASSIARQGFSYEQYF.

V gene TRBV10-3 combines with J gene TRBJ1-1; 8 bases align to TRBD1. In germline, CDR1 is ENHRY, CDR2 SYGVKD. The length of the CDR3 is 14 residues. Trimming cost V 7 bases and J 1 base; bases outside gene matches: 5. The CDR3 coding sequence is TGTGCCATCAAAGCCGGGACAGGGAACACTGAAGCTTTCTTT. Its translation is CAIKAGTGNTEAFF.

The chain links TRBV27 to TRBJ2-7; D may be TRBD2 (7 bases). There are 16 residues in the CDR3. Trimming removed 4 bases from V and 2 bases from J, with 18 bases in between. The germline V gene has CDR1 MNHEY and CDR2 SMNVEV (reference sequence). The CDR3 here is CASSSRGADGTYEQYF. The CDR3 region has the DNA TGTGCCAGCAGTTCCCGGGGGGCGGATGGCACCTACGAGCAGTACTTC.

The chain recombines TRBV19 with TRBJ1-6, with unresolved D. Trimming shortened V by 7 bases and J by 0 bases, and 10 bases separated the two germline ends. The germline V gene encodes CDR1 LNHDA and CDR2 SQIVND (reference sequence). This CDR3 comprises 15 residues. The CDR3 DNA sequence: TGTGCCAGTACTACGACACTCTCCTATAATTCACCCCTCCACTTT. Translating it yields CASTTTLSYNSPLHF.

Concerning this clonotype: A junction boundary mismatches the germline segment, possibly from a read error. The chain recombines TRBV6-5 with TRBJ2-7, with 9 bases fitting TRBD2. The germline V gene has CDR1 MNHEY and CDR2 SVGAGI. This CDR3 is 16 amino acids long. The CDR3 bases are TGTGCCAGCAGTAACATGTGGACTAGCGAAGCCTACGAGCAGTGCTTC. Translation gives CASSNMWTSEAYEQCF.

This clonotype came up many times. This chain connects TRBV20-1 to TRBJ1-2, with D perhaps TRBD1 (5 bases). The CDR3 extends over 15 amino acids. V lost 3 bases and J lost 7, with 21 bases in between. CDR1 is DFQATT and CDR2 is SNEGSKA in the germline V gene (reference sequence). CDR3 in amino acids: CSARNEGVGRAGYTF. The CDR3 region has the DNA TGCAGTGCTAGGAATGAAGGGGTCGGAAGAGCTGGCTACACCTTC.

The rearrangement uses TRBV19 and TRBJ2-7; D perhaps matches TRBD1 (5 bases). V lost 4 bases, J lost 1 base, and 14 bases lay in between. The CDR3 loop spans 15 amino acids. The germline gives CDR1 LNHDA, CDR2 SQIVND (reference sequence). The CDR3 loop reads CASSTADSLSYEQYF. In nucleotides, the CDR3 is TGTGCCAGTAGTACCGCAGACAGTCTGTCCTACGAGCAGTACTTC.

This clonotype was found many times. V and J are TRBV2 and TRBJ2-5, with TRBD2 identical over 13 bases. Germline trimming cut 7 bases from V and 3 bases from J; bases unmatched to any gene: 2. This CDR3 contains 14 residues. CDR1 SNHLY and CDR2 FYNNEI come from the germline V gene. CDR3 in amino acids: CASTGLAGEETQYF. Written as DNA, the CDR3 is TGTGCCAGCACCGGACTAGCGGGAGAAGAGACCCAGTACTTC.

V is TRBV9 and J is TRBJ2-2, with a weak D call TRBD2 (6 bases). CDR3 length: 14 amino acids. Germline values: CDR1 SGDLS, CDR2 YYNGEE. V was trimmed by 0 bases and J by 7 bases, leaving 10 bases between them. The CDR3 DNA is TGTGCCAGCAGCGTAGACGGGGGAAGCGGGGAGCTGTTTTTT. Encoded protein: CASSVDGGSGELFF.

The chain employs TRBV7-9 and TRBJ2-5; 7 bases line up with TRBD2. This CDR3 is built from 15 residues. Trimming cost V 3 bases and J 5 bases; bases outside gene matches: 9. Germline assignment: CDR1 SEHNR and CDR2 FQNEAQ (reference sequence). The CDR3 sequence is CASSFAGRGRETQYF. In DNA form, the CDR3 reads TGTGCCAGCAGCTTCGCTGGGAGGGGCCGGGAGACCCAGTACTTC.